The 13 T cell receptor beta chains given below trace back to one sample, sequenced in a study of blood T cell repertoires in COVID-19. The method was immunoSEQ multiplex PCR; TCRdb's version includes in-frame clones alone and lacks a portion of them. The sample records 120,000 to 150,000 clones, around 89% being singletons. The sequenced sample was PBMCs or T cells enriched from blood (not recorded which). These receptors all come from a woman aged 25 to 39 with acute COVID-19.

The count of this clone is one. This chain uses TRBV7-2 with TRBJ2-1, with D possibly being TRBD1 (6 bases). The CDR3 covers 15 residues. Trimming pared 5 bases from V and 8 bases from J, leaving 19 bases between. Germline CDR1 and CDR2: SGHTA and FQGNSA. The CDR3 reads CASSLGGYDRHEQFF. The CDR3 DNA reads as TGTGCCAGCAGCCTAGGGGGATACGACAGACATGAGCAGTTCTTC.

The chain carries TRBV12-5 and TRBJ2-7, with D perhaps TRBD2 (5 bases). Trimming pared 9 bases from V and 3 bases from J, leaving 18 bases between. The germline V gene has CDR1 LGHNT and CDR2 FRNRAP. The CDR3 has 14 residues. The CDR3 DNA sequence: TGTGCTAGGCCCCTTTACCCCGGGGTCTACGAGCAGTACTTC. Translating gives CARPLYPGVYEQYF.

V gene TRBV2 combines with J gene TRBJ1-5; TRBD1 might be the D (5 bases). The CDR3 loop spans 16 amino acids. V was clipped by 3 bases and J by 5 bases, with 17 bases between them. Germline CDR1 and CDR2: SNHLY and FYNNEI. Written as DNA, the CDR3 is TGTGCCAGCAGTGAGGCGGGGCCAGGGAGGGATCAGCCCCAGCATTTT. It specifies CASSEAGPGRDQPQHF.

This clone was seen more than once but under ten times. The V call is TRBV9, the J call TRBJ2-1; 12 bases agree with TRBD2. V dropped 5 bases and J dropped 4; count of bases not matched to a gene: 4. In germline, CDR1 is SGDLS, CDR2 YYNGEE. The CDR3 sequence is 15 residues long. The CDR3 bases are TGTGCCAGCAGTGAGGGGACTAGCGGGTACAATGAGCAGTTCTTC. It is translated as CASSEGTSGYNEQFF.

CDR3 amino acids: CASSQRGTGELFF. The CDR3 DNA reads as TGTGCCAGCAGCCAGCGGGGCACCGGGGAGCTGTTTTTT. V and J are TRBV6-2 or TRBV6-3 and TRBJ2-2; 7 nucleotides line up with TRBD2. Germline CDR1 and CDR2: MNHEY and SVGEGT. V trimming: 6 bases; J trimming: 4 bases; junction bases outside the gene matches: 2. This CDR3 spans 13 amino acids.

The rearrangement links TRBV5-1 to TRBJ1-1; 8 bases are shared with TRBD1. V was clipped by 4 bases and J by 8 bases; unmatched bases: 7. The CDR3 contains 13 residues. Per the germline V gene, CDR1 is SGHRS and CDR2 is YFSETQ. The CDR3 loop reads CASSRAGGTEAFF. For the CDR3, the DNA is TGCGCCAGCAGCCGAGCAGGGGGCACCGAAGCTTTCTTT. Looking up the rest from reference TRBV5-1 and TRBJ1-1 gives the full variable domain: KAGVTQTPRYLIKTRGQQVTLSCSPISGHRSVSWYQQTPGQGLQFLFEYFSETQRNKGNFPGRFSGRQFSNSRSEMNVSTLELGDSALYLCASSRAGGTEAFFGQGTRLTVV.

The CDR3, as DNA: TGCGCCAGCAGCCAAGAGAGTCCCTTCGGGTCCTACGAGCAGTACTTC. Amino acid sequence: CASSQESPFGSYEQYF. The J gene is TRBJ2-7, the V gene TRBV4-1; D is unresolved. The V end was cut by 0 bases, the J end by 1 base, with 13 bases between. CDR3 size: 16 residues. The germline V gene has CDR1 MGHRA and CDR2 YSYEKL.

The J gene is TRBJ1-5, the V gene TRBV10-1; 7 bases are shared with TRBD1. Germline-derived CDR1 and CDR2 are WNHNN and SYGVQD (reference sequence). The CDR3 length is 18 residues. V lost 0 bases to trimming and J lost 5 bases; unmatched junction nucleotides: 13. The CDR3 region has the DNA TGCGCCAGCAGTGAGTCAGGCAGGGGGGCCCTAATGGATCAGCCCCAGCATTTT. It encodes CASSESGRGALMDQPQHF.

This chain uses TRBV5-6 with TRBJ1-3; TRBD1 is a possible D gene (5 bases). With 1 base removed from V and 2 bases from J, the gap between germline ends came to 10 bases. Germline assignment: CDR1 SGHDT and CDR2 YYEEEE. The CDR3 loop spans 15 amino acids. CDR3 amino acids: CASSLTGQTGNTIYF. The CDR3 DNA reads TGTGCCAGCAGCTTGACAGGTCAGACTGGAAACACCATATATTTT.

This chain connects TRBV24-1 to TRBJ2-1, with D perhaps matching TRBD1 (6 bases). The CDR3 contains 15 residues. The V end lost 0 bases, the J end lost 2 bases, and 7 bases lay between the germline ends. Germline-derived CDR1 and CDR2 are KGHDR and SFDVKD. CDR3 region: CATSDLRTAYNEQFF. CDR3 DNA: TGTGCCACCAGTGATTTGAGGACAGCCTACAATGAGCAGTTCTTC.

J is TRBJ2-1 and V is TRBV27, with 12 bases fitting TRBD2. V lost 5 bases and J lost 8; bases outside the gene matches: 10. Germline CDR1 is MNHEY and CDR2 is SMNVEV (reference sequence). This CDR3 contains 16 residues. The chain's CDR3 is CASSAPLAGGPHEQFF. The CDR3, as DNA: TGTGCCAGCAGTGCGCCGCTAGCGGGAGGGCCCCATGAGCAGTTCTTC.

This clone was seen a handful of times. The chain uses TRBV2 and TRBJ2-1, with D perhaps matching TRBD2 (5 bases). The CDR3 is made up of 10 amino acids. Trimming cost V 8 bases and J 10 bases, with 9 bases left between them. CDR1 and CDR2 (germline): SNHLY, FYNNEI. The CDR3 bases are TGTGCCAGCGGGGAGCGGGAGCAGTTCTTC. It specifies CASGEREQFF.

V and J are TRBV5-5 and TRBJ1-3, with a weak D call TRBD1 (5 bases). CDR1 and CDR2 (germline): SGHKS, YYEKEE (reference sequence). V was shortened by 4 bases and J by 8 bases, with 25 bases between the two germline ends. The CDR3 runs 17 residues. The CDR3 here is CASSPRGFGAGRDTIYF. The CDR3 DNA is TGTGCCAGCAGCCCGAGGGGATTCGGTGCGGGGCGGGACACCATATATTTT.